Each of the 16 T cell receptor beta chains below was sequenced from the same sample in a study of CD8 T cells in ankylosing spondylitis (dated by TCRdb to 2015 to 2018). The method behind the library was 5' RACE. Sequencing relied on an Illumina HiSeq 2500. The public reads were reanalyzed by TCRdb: fastp trimming at Q25, MiXCR alignment, in-frame beta chains only. Merged by CDR3 protein, the rows form single entries marked with the most common genes and DNA. The sample yields hundreds of thousands of distinct CDR3 sequences; around 18% were counted once. In total, the top ten clones hold less than 9.5% of the sample. The specimen sequenced was blood, either unsorted or a sorted T cell fraction (not recorded which). All receptors come from a male donor with ankylosing spondylitis or in good health (not recorded which).

The rearrangement links TRBV28 to TRBJ2-7; tentative D call: TRBD1 (5 bases). This CDR3 is 13 amino acids long. Germline values: CDR1 MDHEN, CDR2 SYDVKM. V dropped 7 bases and J dropped 3 bases, with 13 bases sitting between them. CDR3 DNA sequence: TGTGCCAGCACCTCCCAGGGAAACTACGAGCAGTACGTC. As protein: CASTSQGNYEQYV.

This clonotype was observed a handful of times. This chain joins TRBV7-3 and TRBJ2-1; D is undetermined. CDR1 and CDR2 from the germline V gene are SGHTA and FQGTGA. V was pared by 0 bases and J by 8 bases, with 8 bases between. This CDR3 has 13 residues. The DNA of the CDR3 is TGTGCCAGCAGCTTAACTTGGGGTCATGAGCAGTTCTTC. Its translation is CASSLTWGHEQFF. The full variable domain, with the rest looked up from reference TRBV7-3 and TRBJ2-1, is GAGVSQTPSNKVTEKGKYVELRCDPISGHTALYWYRQSLGQGPEFLIYFQGTGAADDSGLPNDRFFAVRPEGSVSTLKIQRTERGDSAVYLCASSLTWGHEQFFGPGTRLTVL.

A few counts support this clonotype. This chain connects TRBV3-1 to TRBJ1-3; D ambiguous. CDR3 length: 16 amino acids. Trimming stripped 0 bases from V and 0 bases from J, with 9 bases between. Germline V lookup: CDR1 LGHDT, CDR2 YNNKEL (reference sequence). This CDR3 reads CASSQERLLSGNTIYF. The CDR3 DNA sequence: TGTGCCAGCAGCCAAGAACGGCTGCTCTCTGGAAACACCATATATTTT.

The table lists this clonotype with many counts. The chain links TRBV27 to TRBJ2-1; D is perhaps TRBD1 (6 bases). This CDR3 region has 12 residues. The V end was cut by 1 base, the J end by 10 bases, with 8 bases between. The germline V gene has CDR1 MNHEY and CDR2 SMNVEV (reference sequence). In DNA, the CDR3 is TGTGCCAGCAGTTTATTTCAGGGGGAGCAGTTCTTC. Encoded protein: CASSLFQGEQFF.

This clonotype was picked up many times. The chain links TRBV9 to TRBJ1-4; a weak D match, TRBD1 (5 bases). V was cut by 0 bases and J by 8 bases, with 11 bases left in between. The germline V gene encodes CDR1 SGDLS and CDR2 YYNGEE. The CDR3 length is 14 residues. The CDR3 is CASSVDTGGEKLFF. CDR3 DNA: TGTGCCAGCAGCGTAGATACAGGAGGGGAAAAACTGTTTTTT.

CDR3 sequence (DNA): TGCAGTGCTGGGACTAGCGGGGGAAACACAGATACGCAGTATTTT. Its translation: CSAGTSGGNTDTQYF. V usage is TRBV20-1 and J usage is TRBJ2-3; 14 positions match TRBD2. CDR3 length: 15 amino acids. V dropped 5 bases and J dropped 2; count of bases not matched to a gene: 3. Germline values: CDR1 DFQATT, CDR2 SNEGSKA (reference sequence).

The rearrangement links TRBV29-1 to TRBJ1-5; 10 bases fit TRBD1. With V trimmed by 7 bases and J by 2 bases, 8 bases remained unmatched. Germline CDR1 SQVTM, CDR2 ANQGSEA. This CDR3 has 15 amino acids. CDR3 loop: CSAREGTGGNQPQHF. CDR3 sequence (DNA): TGCAGCGCCCGAGAGGGGACAGGGGGCAATCAGCCCCAGCATTTT.

This clonotype was observed many times. The chain has TRBV6-2 or TRBV6-3 and TRBJ1-1; D ambiguous. CDR3 length: 14 residues. CDR1 is MNHEY and CDR2 is SVGEGT in the germline V gene. V gave up 0 bases and J gave up 1 base, with 6 bases separating them. The CDR3 spells CASSYSVWNTEAFF. Here the CDR3 DNA reads TGTGCCAGCAGTTACTCCGTTTGGAACACTGAAGCTTTCTTT.

The rearrangement links TRBV5-4 to TRBJ2-5, with 11 bases aligning to TRBD2. V lost 4 bases and J lost 4; bases outside the gene matches: 6. Germline-derived CDR1 and CDR2 are SGHNT and YYREEE (reference sequence). The CDR3 runs to 15 residues. The CDR3 DNA reads TGTGCCAGCAGCCCACAGCTAGCGGGGGGAGAGACCCAGTACTTC. Residues: CASSPQLAGGETQYF.

This clonotype has ten or more counts. This sequence joins TRBV5-6 and TRBJ2-5; unclear D gene. The germline V and J ends were trimmed by 2 bases and 2 bases, with 16 bases remaining between them. The CDR3 is 16 amino acids. Germline V lookup: CDR1 SGHDT, CDR2 YYEEEE. CDR3 in DNA: TGTGCCAGCAGCTTAGGAGCTGGGTTAAAGCAAGAGACCCAGTACTTC. Its translation: CASSLGAGLKQETQYF.

In this sample, this clonotype turned up a few times. The genes are TRBV12-3 or TRBV12-4 and TRBJ2-1, with 7 positions matching TRBD2. The CDR3 covers 14 residues. With 3 bases clipped from V and 7 bases from J, the junction kept 6 bases outside the gene matches. The CDR3 DNA is TGTGCCAGCAGTTTCGGCCCGCGGGGGAATGAGCAGTTCTTC. Protein sequence: CASSFGPRGNEQFF.

The chain combines TRBV6-2 or TRBV6-3 with TRBJ2-1; perhaps TRBD1 as D (6 bases). Trimming took off 8 bases at V and 0 bases at J, with 17 bases between the two ends. Germline CDR1 and CDR2: MNHEY and SVGEGT. The CDR3 loop spans 16 amino acids. Here the CDR3 DNA reads TGTGCCAGCTCTTACATGGGACATAGCTCCTACAATGAGCAGTTCTTC. This gives the protein CASSYMGHSSYNEQFF.

This clonotype was seen at least ten times. This chain uses TRBV20-1 with TRBJ2-2, with TRBD2 matching over 8 bases. Germline CDR1 DFQATT, CDR2 SNEGSKA (reference sequence). With V trimmed by 6 bases and J by 7 bases, 10 bases remained unmatched. The CDR3 length is 14 residues. This CDR3 is CSAKSGGTGGELFF. The CDR3, as DNA: TGCAGTGCGAAGAGCGGGGGAACGGGCGGGGAGCTGTTTTTT.

This clonotype has only a few counts. The chain couples TRBV5-1 to TRBJ2-3; 8 nucleotides agree with TRBD2. The CDR3 runs 14 residues. J gave up 6 bases and V 2 bases, and 5 bases lay outside the gene matches. Germline V gives CDR1 SGHRS, CDR2 YFSETQ. DNA for the CDR3: TGCGCCAGCAGCTTTATAGCGGGGACGGATACGCAGTATTTT. Translating gives CASSFIAGTDTQYF. The full variable domain, rest sourced from reference TRBV5-1 and TRBJ2-3, is KAGVTQTPRYLIKTRGQQVTLSCSPISGHRSVSWYQQTPGQGLQFLFEYFSETQRNKGNFPGRFSGRQFSNSRSEMNVSTLELGDSALYLCASSFIAGTDTQYFGPGTRLTVL.

This clonotype was observed a handful of times. The chain carries TRBV2 and TRBJ1-5; 9 bases fit TRBD1. Germline CDR1 and CDR2: SNHLY and FYNNEI. J lost 0 bases, V lost 6 bases, and 3 bases had no gene match. The CDR3 extends over 15 amino acids. CDR3 bases: TGTGCCAGCAGAGGGACAGGGTTTAGCAATCAGCCCCAGCATTTT. This codes for CASRGTGFSNQPQHF.

The chain employs TRBV5-1 and TRBJ2-1; TRBD1 matches at 7 bases. The germline V gene has CDR1 SGHRS and CDR2 YFSETQ. The CDR3 is 14 residues long. With 4 bases clipped from V and 3 bases from J, the junction kept 4 bases outside the gene matches. CDR3 loop: CASSITGVYNEQFF. The CDR3 DNA reads TGCGCCAGCAGCATTACAGGGGTCTACAATGAGCAGTTCTTC.